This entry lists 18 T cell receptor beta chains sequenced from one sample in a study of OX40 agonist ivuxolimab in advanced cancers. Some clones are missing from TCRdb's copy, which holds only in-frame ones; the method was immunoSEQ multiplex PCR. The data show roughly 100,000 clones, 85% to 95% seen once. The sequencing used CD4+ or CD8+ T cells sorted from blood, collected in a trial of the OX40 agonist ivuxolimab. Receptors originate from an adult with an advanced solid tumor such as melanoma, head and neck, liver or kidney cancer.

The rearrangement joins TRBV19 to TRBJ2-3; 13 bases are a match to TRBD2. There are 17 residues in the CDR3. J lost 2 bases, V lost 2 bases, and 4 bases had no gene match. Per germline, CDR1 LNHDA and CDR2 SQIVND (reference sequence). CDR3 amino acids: CASSIMGTSGATDTQYF. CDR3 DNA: TGTGCCAGTAGTATAATGGGGACTAGCGGGGCCACAGATACGCAGTATTTT.

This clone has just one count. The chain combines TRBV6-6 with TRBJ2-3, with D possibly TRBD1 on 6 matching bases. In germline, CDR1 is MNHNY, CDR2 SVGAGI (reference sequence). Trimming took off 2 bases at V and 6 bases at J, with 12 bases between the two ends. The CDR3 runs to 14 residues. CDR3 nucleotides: TGTGCCAGCAGTTACGGCAGGGGCTCGGATACGCAGTATTTT. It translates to CASSYGRGSDTQYF.

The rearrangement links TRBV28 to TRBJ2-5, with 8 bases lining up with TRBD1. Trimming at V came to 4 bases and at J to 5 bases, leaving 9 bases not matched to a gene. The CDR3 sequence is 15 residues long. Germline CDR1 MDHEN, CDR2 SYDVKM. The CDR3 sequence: CASSSAGGARETQYF. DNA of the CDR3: TGTGCCAGCAGTTCAGCAGGGGGCGCGAGGGAGACCCAGTACTTC.

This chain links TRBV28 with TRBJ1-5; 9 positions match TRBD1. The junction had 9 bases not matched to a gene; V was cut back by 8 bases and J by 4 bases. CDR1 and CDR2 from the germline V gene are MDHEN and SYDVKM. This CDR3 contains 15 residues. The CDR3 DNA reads TGTGCCAGCCAATCGGGACAGGGTTTAAATCAGCCCCAGCATTTT. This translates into CASQSGQGLNQPQHF.

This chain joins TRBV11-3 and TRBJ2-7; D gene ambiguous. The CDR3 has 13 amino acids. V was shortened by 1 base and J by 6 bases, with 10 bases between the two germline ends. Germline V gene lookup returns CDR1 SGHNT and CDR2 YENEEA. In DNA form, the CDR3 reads TGTGCCAGCAGCTTAGTTTCCATGGCCGAGCAGTACGTC. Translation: CASSLVSMAEQYV.

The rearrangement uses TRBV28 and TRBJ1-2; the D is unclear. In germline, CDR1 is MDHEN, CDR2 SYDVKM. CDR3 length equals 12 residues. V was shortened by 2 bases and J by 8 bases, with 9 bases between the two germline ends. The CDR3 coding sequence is TGTGCCAGCAGTTTACAGGCTACGGGCTACACCTTC. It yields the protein CASSLQATGYTF.

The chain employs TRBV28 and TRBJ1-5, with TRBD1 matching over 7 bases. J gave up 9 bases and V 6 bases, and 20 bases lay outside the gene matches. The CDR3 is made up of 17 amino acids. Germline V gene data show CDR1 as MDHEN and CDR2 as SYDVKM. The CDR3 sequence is CASSPRTYRDRRWPQHF. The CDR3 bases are TGTGCCAGCAGCCCTCGAACCTACCGGGACAGACGCTGGCCCCAGCATTTT.

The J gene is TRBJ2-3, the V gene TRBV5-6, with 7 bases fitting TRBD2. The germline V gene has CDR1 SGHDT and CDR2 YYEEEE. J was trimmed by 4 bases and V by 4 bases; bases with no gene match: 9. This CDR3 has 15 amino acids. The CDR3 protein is CASSPRTRLPDTQYF. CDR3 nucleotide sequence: TGTGCCAGCAGCCCCCGGACTAGACTCCCAGATACGCAGTATTTT.

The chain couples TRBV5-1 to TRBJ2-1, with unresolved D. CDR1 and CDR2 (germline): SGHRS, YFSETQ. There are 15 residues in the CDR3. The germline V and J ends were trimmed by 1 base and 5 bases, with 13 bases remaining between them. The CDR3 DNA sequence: TGCGCCAGCAGCTTGCCTAGTTCTGGCCACAATGAGCAGTTCTTC. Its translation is CASSLPSSGHNEQFF.

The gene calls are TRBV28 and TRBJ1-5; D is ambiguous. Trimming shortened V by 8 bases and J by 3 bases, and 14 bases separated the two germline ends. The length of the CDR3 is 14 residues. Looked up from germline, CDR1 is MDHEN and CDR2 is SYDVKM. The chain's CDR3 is CASREGPLNQPQHF. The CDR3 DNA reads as TGTGCCAGCCGAGAGGGTCCCCTCAATCAGCCCCAGCATTTT.

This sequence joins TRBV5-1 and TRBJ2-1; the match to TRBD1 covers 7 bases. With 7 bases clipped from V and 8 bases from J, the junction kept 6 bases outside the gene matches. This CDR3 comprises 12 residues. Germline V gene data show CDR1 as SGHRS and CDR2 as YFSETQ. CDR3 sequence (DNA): TGCGCCAGCCGACAGGGTATCGATGAGCAGTTCTTC. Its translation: CASRQGIDEQFF.

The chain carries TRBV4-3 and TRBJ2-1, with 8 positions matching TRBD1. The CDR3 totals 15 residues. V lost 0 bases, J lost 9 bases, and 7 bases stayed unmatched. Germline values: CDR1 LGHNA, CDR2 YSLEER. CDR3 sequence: CASSQDALTGGEQFF. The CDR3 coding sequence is TGCGCCAGCAGCCAAGATGCTTTAACAGGGGGTGAGCAGTTCTTC.

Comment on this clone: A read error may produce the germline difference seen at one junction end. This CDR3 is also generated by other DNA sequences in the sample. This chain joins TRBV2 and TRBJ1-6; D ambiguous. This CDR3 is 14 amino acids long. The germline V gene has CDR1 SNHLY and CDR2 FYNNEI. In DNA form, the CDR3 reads TGTGCCAGCAGCTATACCGGGCGAAATTCACCCCTTCACTTT. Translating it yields CASSYTGRNSPLHF.

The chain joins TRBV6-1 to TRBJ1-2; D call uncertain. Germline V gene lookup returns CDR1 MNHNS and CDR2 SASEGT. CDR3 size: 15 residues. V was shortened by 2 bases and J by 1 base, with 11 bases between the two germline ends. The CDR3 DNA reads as TGTGCCAGCAGTGAATTTTCGGGGATTAACTATGGCTACACCTTC. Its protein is CASSEFSGINYGYTF.

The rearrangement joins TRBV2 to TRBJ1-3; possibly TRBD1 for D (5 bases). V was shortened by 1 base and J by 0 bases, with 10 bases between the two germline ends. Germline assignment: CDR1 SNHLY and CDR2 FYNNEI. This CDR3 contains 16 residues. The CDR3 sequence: CASSEEGARSGNTIYF. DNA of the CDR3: TGTGCCAGCAGTGAAGAAGGGGCCCGCTCTGGAAACACCATATATTTT. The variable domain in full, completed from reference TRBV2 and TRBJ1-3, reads EPEVTQTPSHQVTQMGQEVILRCVPISNHLYFYWYRQILGQKVEFLVSFYNNEISEKSEIFDDQFSVERPDGSNFTLKIRSTKLEDSAMYFCASSEEGARSGNTIYFGEGSWLTVV.

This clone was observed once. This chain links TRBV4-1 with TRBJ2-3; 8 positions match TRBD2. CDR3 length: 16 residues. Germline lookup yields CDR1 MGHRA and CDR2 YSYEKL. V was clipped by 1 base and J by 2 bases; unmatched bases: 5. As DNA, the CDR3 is TGCGCCAGCAGCCAAGGAGGACTAGCCCTCACAGATACGCAGTATTTT. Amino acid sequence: CASSQGGLALTDTQYF.

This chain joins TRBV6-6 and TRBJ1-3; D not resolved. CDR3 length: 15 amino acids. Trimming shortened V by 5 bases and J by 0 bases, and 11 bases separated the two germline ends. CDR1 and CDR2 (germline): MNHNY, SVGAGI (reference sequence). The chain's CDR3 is CASSQTDSSGNTIYF. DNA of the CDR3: TGTGCCAGCAGTCAGACCGATAGCTCTGGAAACACCATATATTTT.

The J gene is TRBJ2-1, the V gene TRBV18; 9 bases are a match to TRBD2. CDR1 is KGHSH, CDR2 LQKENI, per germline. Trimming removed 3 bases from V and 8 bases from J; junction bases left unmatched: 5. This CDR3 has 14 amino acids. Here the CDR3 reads CASSPAREGYEQFF. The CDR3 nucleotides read TGTGCCAGCTCACCTGCGCGGGAGGGCTATGAGCAGTTCTTC.